In its sample, the clone carrying this T cell receptor (beta chain) was seen many times. What it binds is unknown. The making of cDNA relied on 5'RACE with 10-nucleotide random UMIs. Each CDR3 protein gets one entry after TCRdb re-called the 5' RACE reads with MiXCR. The sample contains 66,000 or so distinct CDR3 sequences, 3.5% to 5.5% of which appear only once. This entry comes from a study of neurological immune-mediated disorders. Study findings and constraints: Private repertoires in all groups were suggested by the finding that expanded clones across subjects shared no CDR3 amino acid sequences. The level of TCR clonal expansion was highest in patients with HTLV-1-associated myelopathy and lowest in multiple sclerosis, where it fell below the level seen in healthy controls.

Germline V gene data show CDR1 as SGHTA and CDR2 as FQGTGA. The germline V and J ends were trimmed by 4 bases and 1 base, with 11 bases remaining between them. This CDR3 comprises 15 residues. This chain uses TRBV7-3 with TRBJ1-5; unclear D gene. Sequences were obtained from PBMCs. The receptor's source is a man aged 30 to 39 with multiple sclerosis. CDR3 protein: CASSSRCQSNQPQHF. CDR3 coding DNA: TGTGCCAGCAGCTCGCGGTGTCAAAGCAATCAGCCCCAGCATTTT.